These 25 T cell receptor beta chains were sequenced from one sample in a study of blood T cell repertoires in COVID-19. The data were produced by immunoSEQ multiplex PCR, yet TCRdb's version contains in-frame clones alone and is incomplete. The data hold about 140,000 clones, with around 86% observed a single time. Sequenced sample: peripheral blood. These receptors came from a man aged 50-59 years who had recovered from COVID-19.

This clone came up once. The rearrangement uses TRBV11-3 and TRBJ1-4; D gene ambiguous. The CDR3 has 14 amino acids. The ends were cut back, 3 bases at V and 0 bases at J, with 5 bases in the middle. Germline V CDR1 and CDR2: SGHNT, YENEEA. CDR3 loop: CASSFSTTNEKLFF. DNA of the CDR3: TGTGCCAGCAGCTTCAGTACAACTAATGAAAAACTGTTTTTT.

This chain links TRBV7-9 with TRBJ2-5; TRBD1 matches at 8 bases. Germline CDR1 is SEHNR and CDR2 is FQNEAQ (reference sequence). The CDR3 runs 17 residues. The trim removed 0 bases at V and 1 base at J, leaving 7 bases unmatched. CDR3 sequence (DNA): TGTGCCAGCAGCTTAGCGGGGAGACAGGGGCGCCAAGAGACCCAGTACTTC. The encoded protein is CASSLAGRQGRQETQYF.

V is TRBV4-1 and J is TRBJ2-3; a weak D match, TRBD2 (5 bases). The germline V and J ends were trimmed by 1 base and 0 bases, with 17 bases remaining between them. This CDR3 has 18 amino acids. CDR1 and CDR2 (germline): MGHRA, YSYEKL. CDR3 in amino acids: CASSQVPPGSASTDTQYF. The CDR3 region has the DNA TGCGCCAGCAGCCAAGTCCCGCCGGGTAGCGCTAGCACAGATACGCAGTATTTT.

This clone has just one count. This sequence joins TRBV15 and TRBJ2-6; 8 bases map to TRBD1. With V trimmed by 8 bases and J by 4 bases, 13 bases remained unmatched. CDR3 size: 17 residues. Germline V gives CDR1 LNHNV, CDR2 YYDKDF (reference sequence). CDR3: CATGAPGGEAGANVLTF. In DNA form, the CDR3 reads TGTGCCACCGGGGCCCCAGGGGGCGAGGCAGGGGCCAACGTCCTGACTTTC.

The J gene is TRBJ1-5, the V gene TRBV12-3 or TRBV12-4; D perhaps matches TRBD1 (5 bases). V lost 6 bases to trimming and J lost 5 bases, with 8 bases between them. The CDR3 consists of 12 residues. CDR3 DNA sequence: TGTGCCAGCAGCTGGGGGGATCAGCCCCAGCATTTT. It specifies CASSWGDQPQHF.

The rearrangement links TRBV6-1 to TRBJ1-5; possible D gene TRBD1, 5 bases. Germline loops: CDR1 MNHNS, CDR2 SASEGT. V gave up 4 bases and J gave up 1 base, with 14 bases separating them. This CDR3 comprises 16 residues. The CDR3 here is CASSATAGGSNQPQHF. As DNA, the CDR3 is TGTGCCAGCAGTGCAACGGCGGGGGGGAGCAATCAGCCCCAGCATTTT.

This clone appeared a few times. The gene calls are TRBV3-1 (or the pseudogene TRBV3-2) and TRBJ2-5, with 8 bases matching TRBD2. V was pared by 2 bases and J by 1 base, with 9 bases of the junction left unmatched. Germline V lookup: CDR1 LGHDT, CDR2 YNNKEL (reference sequence). The CDR3 has 17 residues. CDR3: CASSQWVSGGLQETQYF. The DNA of the CDR3 is TGTGCCAGCAGCCAATGGGTAAGCGGGGGACTCCAAGAGACCCAGTACTTC.

J is TRBJ1-1 and V is TRBV6-1; a possible D gene is TRBD1 (5 bases). This CDR3 contains 15 residues. Germline V gene sequence: CDR1 MNHNS, CDR2 SASEGT. With 0 bases removed from V and 5 bases from J, the gap between germline ends came to 13 bases. CDR3 in amino acids: CASSEAIQAGTEAFF. The CDR3 bases are TGTGCCAGCAGTGAAGCGATACAGGCAGGGACTGAAGCTTTCTTT.

The chain is built from TRBV7-2 and TRBJ2-5, with D tentatively TRBD1 (6 bases). Deletions cut 4 bases from V and 0 bases from J, with 9 bases between. Germline loops: CDR1 SGHTA, CDR2 FQGNSA. The CDR3 covers 14 residues. The CDR3 bases are TGTGCCAGCAGCTACCGGGACAACCAAGAGACCCAGTACTTC. This codes for CASSYRDNQETQYF.

The CDR3 nucleotides read TGTGCCAGCAGCGTATTCCGGGACAGGGGAGAAGCTTTCTTT. Residues: CASSVFRDRGEAFF. The chain combines TRBV5-8 with TRBJ1-1, with 10 positions matching TRBD1. CDR1 is SGHTS, CDR2 YDEGEE, per germline. The J segment lost 8 bases and the V segment lost 4 bases, leaving 8 bases of the junction unmatched. This CDR3 is 14 amino acids long.

The chain recombines TRBV5-1 with TRBJ1-2; the D gene is possibly TRBD1 (6 bases). This CDR3 is 15 amino acids long. Germline values: CDR1 SGHRS, CDR2 YFSETQ. Trimming stripped 0 bases from V and 6 bases from J, with 15 bases between. Here the CDR3 reads CASSLDGQGQNGYTF. Here the CDR3 DNA reads TGCGCCAGCAGCTTGGATGGGCAGGGGCAGAATGGCTACACCTTC.

The count of this clone is one. The rearrangement joins TRBV7-2 to TRBJ1-1; 9 bases align to TRBD1. V was pared by 5 bases and J by 1 base, with 5 bases of the junction left unmatched. The germline V gene has CDR1 SGHTA and CDR2 FQGNSA. The CDR3 sequence is 15 residues long. The CDR3 loop is CASSPRTGENTEAFF. The CDR3 DNA sequence: TGTGCCAGCAGCCCCCGGACAGGGGAGAACACTGAAGCTTTCTTT. Full variable domain (rest looked up from reference TRBV7-2 and TRBJ1-1): GAGVSQSPSNKVTEKGKDVELRCDPISGHTALYWYRQSLGQGLEFLIYFQGNSAPDKSGLPSDRFSAERTGGSVSTLTIQRTQQEDSAVYLCASSPRTGENTEAFFGQGTRLTVV.

This clone occurred once. The chain uses TRBV4-3 and TRBJ1-1; 8 bases line up with TRBD1. The J segment lost 5 bases and the V segment lost 0 bases, leaving 5 bases of the junction unmatched. Germline loops: CDR1 LGHNA, CDR2 YSLEER. The CDR3 spans 15 residues. The CDR3 nucleotides read TGCGCCAGCAGCCAAGATGGACAGGGCGGGACTGAAGCTTTCTTT. This encodes CASSQDGQGGTEAFF.

This clone was seen a few times. The chain couples TRBV6-2 or TRBV6-3 to TRBJ1-1; 9 bases match TRBD1. CDR3 length equals 15 residues. CDR1 and CDR2 (germline): MNHEY, SVGEGT. Trimming took 4 bases from V and 6 from J; bases not matched to a gene: 9. CDR3 sequence: CASSSRTGVVSEAFF. DNA of the CDR3: TGTGCCAGCAGTTCCCGGACAGGGGTAGTGTCTGAAGCTTTCTTT.

V gene TRBV29-1 combines with J gene TRBJ1-2; D perhaps matches TRBD1 (6 bases). The CDR3 has 12 residues. Germline CDR1 SQVTM, CDR2 ANQGSEA. Trimming pared 4 bases from V and 4 bases from J, leaving 10 bases between. The CDR3 region has the DNA TGCAGCGTTGGGGACACCACCTATGGCTACACCTTC. This translates into CSVGDTTYGYTF.

The rearrangement uses TRBV11-2 and TRBJ1-2; 9 nucleotides align to TRBD1. CDR1 SGHAT and CDR2 FQNNGV come from the germline V gene. There are 14 residues in the CDR3. V was pared by 5 bases and J by 7 bases, with 8 bases of the junction left unmatched. The CDR3 region is CASSLKQGAGGYTF. The DNA for the CDR3 is TGTGCCAGCAGCCTGAAACAGGGGGCAGGTGGCTACACCTTC.

The CDR3 is CASSSHSGNTIYF. CDR3 coding DNA: TGTGCCAGCAGCTCACACTCTGGAAACACCATATATTTT. The gene calls are TRBV6-5 and TRBJ1-3, with D uncertain. The CDR3 is 13 residues long. V was cut by 6 bases and J by 0 bases, with 6 bases left in between. The V gene's germline CDR1 is MNHEY and CDR2 SVGAGI.

This sequence joins TRBV10-1 and TRBJ2-3, with 14 bases lining up with TRBD2. Germline V gives CDR1 WNHNN, CDR2 SYGVQD (reference sequence). Trimming at V came to 4 bases and at J to 0 bases, leaving 15 bases not matched to a gene. This CDR3 has 21 residues. The CDR3 sequence: CASSGSGTSGGPTISTDTQYF. Here the CDR3 DNA reads TGCGCCAGCAGTGGGTCCGGGACTAGCGGGGGCCCTACGATTAGCACAGATACGCAGTATTTT.

V usage is TRBV7-2 and J usage is TRBJ2-3, with TRBD1 as a possible D gene (6 bases). The CDR3 consists of 16 residues. With 2 bases removed from V and 1 base from J, the gap between germline ends came to 13 bases. CDR1 SGHTA and CDR2 FQGNSA come from the germline V gene. CDR3 residues: CASSLQWDIGTDTQYF. The DNA of the CDR3 is TGTGCCAGCAGCTTACAATGGGACATAGGCACAGATACGCAGTATTTT. The full variable domain, completed using reference TRBV7-2 and TRBJ2-3, is GAGVSQSPSNKVTEKGKDVELRCDPISGHTALYWYRQSLGQGLEFLIYFQGNSAPDKSGLPSDRFSAERTGGSVSTLTIQRTQQEDSAVYLCASSLQWDIGTDTQYFGPGTRLTVL.

The chain joins TRBV29-1 to TRBJ2-3, with 11 bases aligning to TRBD2. The germline CDR1 and CDR2 sequences are SQVTM and ANQGSEA. Trimming at V came to 8 bases and at J to 2 bases, leaving 9 bases not matched to a gene. The CDR3 loop spans 15 amino acids. The CDR3 loop is CSFQGLAGYTDTQYF. The CDR3, as DNA: TGCAGCTTCCAAGGACTAGCGGGTTACACAGATACGCAGTATTTT.

This clone came up a few times. The rearrangement uses TRBV7-2 and TRBJ2-1; 8 bases map to TRBD1. CDR3 length: 15 residues. J was trimmed by 8 bases and V by 5 bases; bases with no gene match: 11. Germline CDR1 and CDR2: SGHTA and FQGNSA. This chain's CDR3 is CASSAYRGDLYEQFF. The DNA of the CDR3 is TGTGCCAGCAGCGCATACAGGGGGGACCTCTATGAGCAGTTCTTC.

The chain uses TRBV12-3 or TRBV12-4 and TRBJ1-2; D unclear. The CDR3 extends over 13 amino acids. Trimming removed 6 bases from V and 7 bases from J, with 15 bases in between. The CDR3 sequence is CASSLGLGVGYTF. CDR3 DNA: TGTGCCAGCAGCCTAGGTCTCGGGGTTGGCTACACCTTC.

The V and J genes are TRBV6-5 and TRBJ2-7; D perhaps matches TRBD2 (5 bases). The CDR3 runs to 13 residues. Trimming shortened V by 3 bases and J by 2 bases, and 8 bases separated the two germline ends. Germline V gives CDR1 MNHEY, CDR2 SVGAGI. The CDR3 region is CASSYGETYEQYF. CDR3 bases: TGTGCCAGCAGTTATGGGGAGACCTACGAGCAGTACTTC.

J is TRBJ1-2 and V is TRBV6-5; D uncertain. This CDR3 region has 12 residues. Germline values: CDR1 MNHEY, CDR2 SVGAGI. V lost 4 bases, J lost 5 bases, and 8 bases lay in between. Here the CDR3 DNA reads TGTGCCAGCAGTTCTTTTATGTATGGCTACACCTTC. Protein product: CASSSFMYGYTF.

V is TRBV5-6 and J is TRBJ2-3; 9 positions agree with TRBD2. V shed 2 bases and J 0 bases; nucleotides not matched to a gene: 7. Germline V gives CDR1 SGHDT, CDR2 YYEEEE. There are 17 residues in the CDR3. The CDR3 here is CASSLLLAGTSTDTQYF. In nucleotides, the CDR3 is TGTGCCAGCAGCTTACTCCTAGCGGGGACTAGCACAGATACGCAGTATTTT.